This section outlines one TCR beta chain sequence together with its context. Its antigen is not known. This sample is part of a study of T cell responses to AZD1222 COVID-19 vaccine. Study results and limitations: Repertoires were sampled only after the peak T cell response. Two AZD1222 doses significantly raised spike-specific TCR breadth and depth over controls. The donors showed a predominance of white British ancestry and of females, with possible underestimation of clonal diversity.

Timing groups of about 4 and about 12 weeks for second doses were pooled. Some clones are missing from TCRdb's copy, which holds only in-frame ones; the method was immunoSEQ multiplex PCR. The data contain about 150,000 clones, roughly 92% of them singletons. This TCR was recovered from an adult who received the AZD1222 COVID-19 vaccine. The specimen comprised peripheral blood, sampled 28 days after the second AZD1222 dose.

DNA of the CDR3: TGTGCCAGCAGCCCTGAGGGTTCGAGGGGTCAGCCCCAGCATTTT. Amino acid sequence: CASSPEGSRGQPQHF. The chain has TRBV5-5 and TRBJ1-5; possibly TRBD1 for D (5 bases). V gave up 4 bases and J gave up 6 bases, with 17 bases separating them. This CDR3 spans 15 amino acids. Germline-derived CDR1 and CDR2 are SGHKS and YYEKEE (reference sequence).